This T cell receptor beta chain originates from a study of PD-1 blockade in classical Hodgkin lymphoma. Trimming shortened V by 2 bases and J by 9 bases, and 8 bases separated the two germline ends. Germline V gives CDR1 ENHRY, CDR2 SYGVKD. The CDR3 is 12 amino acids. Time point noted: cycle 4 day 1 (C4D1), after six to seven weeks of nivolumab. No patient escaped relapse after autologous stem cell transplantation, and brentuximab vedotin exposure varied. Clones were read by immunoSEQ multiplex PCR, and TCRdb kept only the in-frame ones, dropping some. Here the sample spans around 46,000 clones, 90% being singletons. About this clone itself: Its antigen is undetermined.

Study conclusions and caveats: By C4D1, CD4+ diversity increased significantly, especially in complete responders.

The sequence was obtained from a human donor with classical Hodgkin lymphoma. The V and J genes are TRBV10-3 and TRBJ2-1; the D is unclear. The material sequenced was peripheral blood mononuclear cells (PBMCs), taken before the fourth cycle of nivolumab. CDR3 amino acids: CAISEGVPEQFF. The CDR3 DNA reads TGTGCCATCAGTGAGGGGGTGCCTGAGCAGTTCTTC.